Below, 26 T cell receptor beta chains from the same sample are listed, as sequenced in a study of cytomegalovirus exposure and HLA in healthy donors. PCR involved 60 Vbeta and 13 Jbeta primers. Assay used: immunoSEQ multiplex PCR; TCRdb lists only in-frame clones, some missing. The sample contains about 190,000 clones, over 80% of which appear only once. Material for sequencing was PBMCs. The receptors were sampled from a man between 25 and 39 years old in good health and CMV-seronegative.

The CDR3 bases are TGTGCCAGCAGTTTAGGGACAGCTGGGAACACTGAAGCTTTCTTT. It yields the protein CASSLGTAGNTEAFF. V gene TRBV27 combines with J gene TRBJ1-1, with 7 bases matching TRBD1. CDR1 and CDR2 from the germline V gene are MNHEY and SMNVEV (reference sequence). This CDR3 region has 15 residues. V shed 2 bases, J shed 1 base, and the junction held 4 bases outside the gene matches.

The chain employs TRBV6-5 and TRBJ1-2; 7 bases agree with TRBD1. Per germline, CDR1 MNHEY and CDR2 SVGAGI. V trimming: 2 bases; J trimming: 1 base; junction bases outside the gene matches: 7. This CDR3 spans 16 amino acids. CDR3 region: CASSYTGTEDNYGYTF. The CDR3, as DNA: TGTGCCAGCAGTTACACGGGGACAGAAGATAACTATGGCTACACCTTC.

A few counts support this clone. The chain couples TRBV7-9 to TRBJ2-1, with D perhaps matching TRBD1 (5 bases). CDR3 length equals 14 residues. Germline V gives CDR1 SEHNR, CDR2 FQNEAQ (reference sequence). V lost 2 bases, J lost 5 bases, and 10 bases lay in between. The CDR3 protein is CASSLQQDNNEQFF. The CDR3 nucleotides read TGTGCCAGCAGCTTACAGCAGGACAACAATGAGCAGTTCTTC.

This sequence joins TRBV9 and TRBJ2-3; 14 bases fit TRBD2. V lost 2 bases, J lost 2 bases, and 7 bases stayed unmatched. Germline loops: CDR1 SGDLS, CDR2 YYNGEE. CDR3 length: 18 amino acids. The CDR3: CASSVGLAGAGITDTQYF. CDR3 sequence (DNA): TGTGCCAGCAGCGTGGGACTAGCGGGGGCCGGGATCACAGATACGCAGTATTTT.

The genes are TRBV19 and TRBJ1-2; no firm D call. CDR1 and CDR2 from the germline V gene are LNHDA and SQIVND (reference sequence). The V gene lost 9 bases and the J gene lost 8 bases, with 16 bases spanning the gap. There are 12 residues in the CDR3. The CDR3 DNA is TGTGCCAGCAACACCCTAGTTAGCGGCTACACCTTC. Amino acids: CASNTLVSGYTF.

This sequence joins TRBV18 and TRBJ2-7, with TRBD1 as a possible D gene (5 bases). Germline V gene sequence: CDR1 KGHSH, CDR2 LQKENI. CDR3 length: 13 residues. Trimming removed 4 bases at V and 0 bases at J, with 7 bases between. The CDR3 region is CASSLQDSYEQYF. In DNA form, the CDR3 reads TGTGCCAGCTCACTACAGGACTCCTACGAGCAGTACTTC.

The chain uses TRBV2 and TRBJ1-3, with D possibly being TRBD1 (5 bases). The CDR3 is 16 amino acids. Germline V gene lookup returns CDR1 SNHLY and CDR2 FYNNEI. Trimming stripped 2 bases from V and 3 bases from J, with 14 bases between. The CDR3 protein is CASSERGSLLGNTIYF. CDR3 in DNA: TGTGCCAGCAGTGAAAGGGGTTCCCTTCTTGGAAACACCATATATTTT.

The chain combines TRBV6-4 with TRBJ2-7; D possibly corresponds to TRBD1 (5 bases). Germline CDR1 MRHNA, CDR2 SNTAGT. The CDR3 has 15 amino acids. V dropped 6 bases and J dropped 7 bases, with 22 bases sitting between them. The CDR3 here is CASSGHLFRRFEQYF. The CDR3 nucleotides read TGTGCCAGCAGCGGACACCTTTTTCGTCGGTTTGAGCAGTACTTC.

Concerning this clone: A much larger clone lies one base from this, so it may be a read error. The rearrangement uses TRBV4-2 and TRBJ2-7; the match to TRBD2 covers 7 bases. CDR1 is LGHNA, CDR2 YNFKEQ, per germline. The ends lost 0 bases at V and 4 bases at J; junction bases unmatched: 12. The CDR3 sequence is 17 residues long. The CDR3 protein is CASSQELAGLGVYEQYF. CDR3 bases: TGTGCCAGCAGCCAAGAGTTGGCAGGACTAGGAGTTTACGAGCAGTACTTC.

A note on this clone: Additional DNA sequences in this sample encode the identical CDR3. This chain joins TRBV7-9 and TRBJ2-7, with 7 bases fitting TRBD2. From germline, CDR1 is SEHNR and CDR2 FQNEAQ (reference sequence). The length of the CDR3 is 14 residues. With V trimmed by 2 bases and J by 1 base, 2 bases remained unmatched. For the CDR3, the DNA is TGTGCCAGCAGCTTAACGGGGGGATCCTACGAGCAGTACTTC. Translating gives CASSLTGGSYEQYF.

This chain links TRBV30 with TRBJ1-5; 9 bases line up with TRBD1. Unmatched junction bases numbered 7, after V lost 2 bases and J lost 8 bases. Germline lookup yields CDR1 GTSNPN and CDR2 SVGIG (reference sequence). This CDR3 has 14 residues. For the CDR3, the DNA is TGTGCCTGGAGTCGTCCCGGGACAGGGAAGCCCCAGCATTTT. As protein: CAWSRPGTGKPQHF.

The genes are TRBV27 and TRBJ2-7; 8 bases align to TRBD2. There are 13 residues in the CDR3. Germline V lookup: CDR1 MNHEY, CDR2 SMNVEV (reference sequence). The J segment lost 7 bases and the V segment lost 5 bases, leaving 7 bases of the junction unmatched. The CDR3 sequence: CASSRGGAREQYF. In nucleotides, the CDR3 is TGTGCCAGCAGTCGGGGGGGGGCGAGGGAGCAGTACTTC.

The count of this clone is one. J is TRBJ1-3 and V is TRBV6-6; D unclear. Germline V CDR1 and CDR2: MNHNY, SVGAGI (reference sequence). V lost 1 base, J lost 2 bases, and 9 bases lay in between. The CDR3 contains 15 residues. CDR3 sequence reads: CASSYFREAGNTIYF. The CDR3 coding sequence is TGTGCCAGCAGTTACTTTCGAGAGGCTGGAAACACCATATATTTT.

The chain uses TRBV5-1 and TRBJ2-7, with 11 bases aligning to TRBD2. The CDR3 has 15 residues. CDR1 SGHRS and CDR2 YFSETQ come from the germline V gene. J lost 3 bases, V lost 3 bases, and 5 bases had no gene match. The DNA for the CDR3 is TGCGCCAGCAGCTCCGGGACTAGCGGATACTACGAGCAGTACTTC. Its protein is CASSSGTSGYYEQYF. Using reference TRBV5-1 and TRBJ2-7 for the parts outside the CDR3, the full variable domain is KAGVTQTPRYLIKTRGQQVTLSCSPISGHRSVSWYQQTPGQGLQFLFEYFSETQRNKGNFPGRFSGRQFSNSRSEMNVSTLELGDSALYLCASSSGTSGYYEQYFGPGTRLTVT.

CDR3 DNA: TGTGCCAGCAGTTCAGCAGGGGGCTACGAGCAGTACTTC. Translated: CASSSAGGYEQYF. The gene calls are TRBV27 and TRBJ2-7; TRBD1 matches at 7 bases. Germline lookup yields CDR1 MNHEY and CDR2 SMNVEV (reference sequence). V lost 4 bases, J lost 3 bases, and 3 bases stayed unmatched. CDR3 length: 13 amino acids.

The chain recombines TRBV9 with TRBJ1-1; D is perhaps TRBD1 (6 bases). Trimming shortened V by 0 bases and J by 5 bases, and 14 bases separated the two germline ends. The CDR3 loop spans 15 amino acids. Per the germline V gene, CDR1 is SGDLS and CDR2 is YYNGEE. The CDR3 sequence: CASSVGPDSLTEAFF. As DNA, the CDR3 is TGTGCCAGCAGCGTAGGGCCGGACAGCTTGACTGAAGCTTTCTTT.

V gene TRBV7-2 combines with J gene TRBJ2-7, with TRBD2 identical over 9 bases. Per germline, CDR1 SGHTA and CDR2 FQGNSA. The V and J ends lost 1 base and 3 bases, in that order; junction bases with no gene match: 4. The CDR3 spans 15 residues. The CDR3 reads CASSLGGGRVYEQYF. The CDR3 nucleotides read TGTGCCAGCAGCTTAGGTGGCGGGAGGGTCTACGAGCAGTACTTC.

The chain couples TRBV30 to TRBJ2-7; TRBD2 matches 7 bases. The CDR3 is 11 residues long. With 3 bases clipped from V and 12 bases from J, the junction kept 8 bases outside the gene matches. The germline V gene encodes CDR1 GTSNPN and CDR2 SVGIG (reference sequence). The CDR3 reads CAWRASGARYF. The CDR3, as DNA: TGTGCCTGGAGGGCTAGCGGAGCGCGGTACTTC. Filled out from reference TRBV30 and TRBJ2-7, the complete variable domain reads SQTIHQWPATLVQPVGSPLSLECTVEGTSNPNLYWYRQAAGRGLQLLFYSVGIGQISSEVPQNLSASRPQDRQFILSSKKLLLSDSGFYLCAWRASGARYFGPGTRLTVT.

Worth noting for this clone: An end of the junction differs from the germline gene, which may be a read error. This chain connects TRBV7-7 to TRBJ1-3; D unclear. Germline V gives CDR1 SSHAT, CDR2 FNYEAQ (reference sequence). This CDR3 has 12 amino acids. The DNA for the CDR3 is TGTGCTAGCAGCACGGGAAGCGACACCATATATTTT. The encoded protein is CASSTGSDTIYF.

The chain employs TRBV5-7 and TRBJ2-5; D is uncertain. TRBV5-7 is annotated as an ORF whose role is uncertain. The V end lost 1 base, the J end lost 2 bases, and 6 bases lay between the germline ends. The CDR3 has 13 amino acids. This CDR3 is CASSLRQQETQYF. CDR3 coding DNA: TGTGCCAGCAGCTTGCGTCAGCAAGAGACCCAGTACTTC.

The genes are TRBV11-3 and TRBJ2-7, with 7 bases lining up with TRBD1. The CDR3 extends over 14 amino acids. Trimming took 6 bases from V and 3 from J; bases not matched to a gene: 8. Germline V gene lookup returns CDR1 SGHNT and CDR2 YENEEA. The CDR3 DNA follows: TGTGCCAGCAGTCCGGGACAGAGAGTCTACGAGCAGTACTTC. Translation gives CASSPGQRVYEQYF.

The chain carries TRBV28 and TRBJ1-5; D is ambiguous. V was clipped by 2 bases and J by 4 bases, with 6 bases between them. The germline gives CDR1 MDHEN, CDR2 SYDVKM. This CDR3 spans 13 amino acids. The CDR3 spells CASSLAGNQPQHF. The CDR3 nucleotides read TGTGCCAGCAGTTTAGCGGGGAATCAGCCCCAGCATTTT.

A word on this clone: The same CDR3 also results from other DNA sequences found in this sample. J is TRBJ2-7 and V is TRBV28; TRBD1 matches 9 bases. Germline V gene lookup returns CDR1 MDHEN and CDR2 SYDVKM. Trimming at V came to 7 bases and at J to 1 base, leaving 8 bases not matched to a gene. The CDR3 runs 15 residues. Written as DNA, the CDR3 is TGTGCCAGCAACCCGAGAGGGACAGGGTCCTACGAGCAGTACTTC. Its translation is CASNPRGTGSYEQYF.

The chain employs TRBV19 and TRBJ2-5; perhaps TRBD1 as D (5 bases). The CDR3 is made up of 14 amino acids. Trimming left V 1 base short and J 5 bases short, with 11 bases between. Germline CDR1 and CDR2: LNHDA and SQIVND (reference sequence). The CDR3 sequence is CASSIAPGLETQYF. The CDR3 DNA reads TGTGCCAGTAGTATAGCGCCAGGGTTGGAGACCCAGTACTTC.

The V gene is TRBV2, the J gene TRBJ1-2; 8 positions match TRBD1. Germline CDR1 and CDR2: SNHLY and FYNNEI. The CDR3 is made up of 15 amino acids. Trimming took 7 bases from V and 3 from J; bases not matched to a gene: 10. The CDR3 DNA follows: TGTGCCAGCACGGGGGACAGGCGGTATGACTATGGCTACACCTTC. It specifies CASTGDRRYDYGYTF.

With regard to this clone: The sample contains more than one DNA sequence encoding this CDR3. The chain is built from TRBV28 and TRBJ2-7; D unclear. Germline V CDR1 and CDR2: MDHEN, SYDVKM. This CDR3 has 12 residues. Trimming took off 7 bases at V and 3 bases at J, with 10 bases between the two ends. The CDR3 sequence is CASNSFLYEQYF. The CDR3 DNA is TGTGCCAGCAACAGCTTCCTCTACGAGCAGTACTTC.